The rows below give T cell receptor beta chains drawn from one sample of a study of blood T cell repertoires in COVID-19. Produced via immunoSEQ multiplex PCR; TCRdb's table is partial and in-frame only. The sample has some 170,000 clones, approximately 80% seen once; the top ten hold less than 6%. Sequencing was performed on PBMCs or T cells enriched from blood (not recorded which). Receptors were obtained from a man aged 35-49 years who had recovered from COVID-19. Each CDR3 is given with its conserved first and last residue. Each record gives: V gene, clone size, J gene, D gene, CDR3 protein, CDR3 DNA. A D gene is named only where the DNA matches it firmly. Size is omitted from some rows. Given values are once, few, many or a class for expanded clones.

TRBV2	NA	TRBJ1-4	TRBD1	CASIWGQLNEKLFF	TGTGCCAGCATCTGGGGACAGCTTAATGAAAAACTGTTTTTT
TRBV6-1	NA	TRBJ2-1	TRBD2	CASSDPRLAGFVDEQFF	TGTGCCAGCAGTGATCCCCGACTAGCGGGTTTTGTGGATGAGCAGTTCTTC
TRBV7-9	NA	TRBJ2-1	NA	CASSFSDSGQFF	TGTGCCAGCAGCTTTTCGGATAGCGGGCAGTTCTTC
TRBV5-6	NA	TRBJ2-2	TRBD2	CASSFRLAENTGELFF	TGTGCCAGCAGCTTTCGACTAGCGGAGAACACCGGGGAGCTGTTTTTT
TRBV2	few	TRBJ2-1	TRBD1	CASRAGTGVGKTYNEQFF	TGTGCCAGCAGGGCCGGGACAGGGGTAGGAAAAACATACAATGAGCAGTTCTTC
TRBV9	NA	TRBJ2-2	NA	CASSVEGRNTGELFF	TGTGCCAGCAGCGTGGAGGGGAGGAACACCGGGGAGCTGTTTTTT
TRBV7-3	once	TRBJ2-6	TRBD2	CASSPGGLGANVLTF	TGTGCCAGCAGCCCGGGGGGGCTGGGGGCCAACGTCCTGACTTTC
TRBV27	NA	TRBJ1-5	NA	CASSGQWGQPQHF	TGTGCCAGCAGTGGACAGTGGGGGCAGCCCCAGCATTTT
TRBV10-2	NA	TRBJ2-5	TRBD1	CASSEGGQGETQYF	TGCGCCAGCAGTGAGGGCGGACAGGGGGAGACCCAGTACTTC
TRBV3-1/TRBV3-2	NA	TRBJ1-3	NA	CASSLEEGVVTIYF	TGTGCCAGCAGCCTCGAGGAAGGAGTCGTCACCATATATTTT
TRBV19	few	TRBJ1-3	NA	CASSSQGYSGNTIYF	TGTGCCAGTAGTTCGCAGGGTTACTCTGGAAACACCATATATTTT
TRBV24-1	NA	TRBJ2-2	TRBD2	CATSDSLGLAGGPVTGELFF	TGTGCCACCAGTGATTCCTTGGGACTAGCGGGGGGGCCGGTCACCGGGGAGCTGTTTTTT
TRBV28	NA	TRBJ1-2	TRBD1	CASSLRQGGGYTF	TGTGCCAGCAGTCTGCGACAGGGAGGTGGCTACACCTTC
TRBV12-5	NA	TRBJ2-5	NA	CASGLVDTQLGRVAQETQYF	TGTGCTAGTGGTTTGGTGGATACCCAACTGGGCAGGGTTGCCCAAGAGACCCAGTACTTC
TRBV10-2	NA	TRBJ2-1	TRBD2	CASSRMAGGDEQFF	TGCGCCAGCAGCAGGATGGCGGGGGGGGATGAGCAGTTCTTC
TRBV9	few	TRBJ1-2	TRBD1	CASSLTGGNYGYTF	TGTGCCAGCAGCCTCACAGGGGGAAACTATGGCTACACCTTC
TRBV7-3	NA	TRBJ2-1	NA	CASKGGVDDNEQFF	TGTGCCAGCAAGGGAGGTGTGGACGACAATGAGCAGTTCTTC
TRBV7-9	few	TRBJ1-2	TRBD1	CASSFEVDRDGGYTF	TGTGCCAGCAGCTTCGAAGTAGACAGGGATGGAGGCTACACCTTC
TRBV19	NA	TRBJ2-3	NA	CASSGDMGADTQYF	TGTGCCAGTAGCGGCGACATGGGCGCAGATACGCAGTATTTT
TRBV5-1	NA	TRBJ2-4	TRBD1	CASSPGRQGDIQYF	TGCGCCAGCAGCCCCGGAAGACAGGGGGACATTCAGTACTTC
TRBV19	once	TRBJ2-3	TRBD1	CASTDRAGDTQYF	TGTGCCAGTACCGACAGGGCCGGCGATACGCAGTATTTT
TRBV3-1/TRBV3-2	NA	TRBJ1-5	NA	CASSPGHSSQPQHF	TGTGCCAGCAGCCCGGGACACTCCAGTCAGCCCCAGCATTTT
TRBV6-2/TRBV6-3	NA	TRBJ2-5	NA	CASSYSGLAQETQYF	TGTGCCAGCAGTTACTCCGGGCTAGCCCAAGAGACCCAGTACTTC
TRBV30	NA	TRBJ1-4	NA	CAWNFAREKLFF	TGTGCCTGGAATTTCGCGCGTGAAAAACTGTTTTTT
TRBV30	NA	TRBJ1-5	TRBD1	CAWSPGQASQPQHF	TGTGCCTGGAGCCCGGGACAGGCAAGCCAGCCCCAGCATTTT
TRBV6-1	NA	TRBJ2-3	NA	CASSENLLADTQYF	TGTGCCAGCAGTGAAAACCTCCTAGCAGATACGCAGTATTTT
TRBV7-9	NA	TRBJ1-1	NA	CASSVALRNTEAFF	TGTGCCAGCAGCGTTGCCCTAAGGAACACTGAAGCTTTCTTT
TRBV10-3	NA	TRBJ2-3	TRBD2	CAISEPGAGGGTDTQYF	TGTGCCATCAGTGAGCCAGGGGCGGGGGGCGGCACAGATACGCAGTATTTT
TRBV6-2/TRBV6-3	NA	TRBJ1-5	TRBD1	CASGRRDRGINQPQHF	TGTGCCAGCGGCCGGCGAGACAGGGGGATCAATCAGCCCCAGCATTTT
TRBV7-8	few	TRBJ1-2	NA	CASNHGKGTDGYTF	TGTGCCAGCAACCACGGGAAGGGAACGGATGGCTACACCTTC
TRBV6-1	once	TRBJ2-3	TRBD2	CASSERPSGGTTDTQYF	TGTGCCAGCAGTGAAAGGCCTAGCGGGGGTACCACAGATACGCAGTATTTT
TRBV9	NA	TRBJ2-2	TRBD2	CASTPEVGLAGTGELFF	TGTGCCAGCACCCCTGAGGTGGGACTAGCGGGCACCGGGGAGCTGTTTTTT
TRBV10-3	NA	TRBJ1-6	NA	CAIKNFPSSPLHF	TGTGCCATCAAAAACTTTCCAAGTTCACCCCTCCACTTT
TRBV29-1	few	TRBJ1-1	TRBD1	CSVRNKGTVNTEAFF	TGCAGCGTAAGAAACAAGGGGACAGTTAACACTGAAGCTTTCTTT
TRBV3-1/TRBV3-2	few	TRBJ1-6	NA	CASSQGRQSYNSPLHF	TGTGCCAGCAGCCAAGGCCGCCAGTCCTATAATTCACCCCTCCACTTT
TRBV5-6	NA	TRBJ1-4	TRBD1	CASSLTGGRTGEKLFF	TGTGCCAGCAGCTTAACAGGGGGCCGAACGGGCGAAAAACTGTTTTTT
TRBV12-5	NA	TRBJ2-7	NA	CASGPGDYYEQYF	TGTGCTAGTGGTCCGGGGGATTACTACGAGCAGTACTTC
TRBV27	NA	TRBJ2-1	TRBD1	CASSSDRALSYEQFF	TGTGCCAGCAGTTCCGACAGGGCCCTTTCCTATGAGCAGTTCTTC
TRBV7-9	once	TRBJ1-2	TRBD1	CASSTGQGDYGYTF	TGTGCCAGCAGCACCGGACAGGGAGACTATGGCTACACCTTC
TRBV5-5	NA	TRBJ2-7	NA	CASTIQGSYEQYF	TGTGCCAGCACCATTCAAGGGAGCTACGAGCAGTACTTC
TRBV30	NA	TRBJ1-2	NA	CAWSGRGGGYGYTF	TGTGCCTGGAGTGGCCGGGGAGGCGGCTATGGCTACACCTTC
TRBV7-8	few	TRBJ1-2	TRBD1	CASSFGTGRGYTF	TGTGCCAGCAGCTTCGGGACAGGGCGAGGCTACACCTTC
TRBV7-8	few	TRBJ1-3	NA	CASSAGRGVSGNTIYF	TGTGCCAGCAGCGCGGGGAGAGGGGTATCCGGAAACACCATATATTTT
TRBV6-1	NA	TRBJ1-2	NA	CASSDRSVGGYTF	TGTGCCAGCAGTGACCGTTCGGTGGGCGGCTACACCTTC
TRBV12-3/TRBV12-4	NA	TRBJ2-5	NA	CASSFRQETQYF	TGTGCCAGCAGTTTCCGGCAAGAGACCCAGTACTTC
TRBV30	NA	TRBJ1-4	TRBD1	CACGRQGFGEKLFF	TGTGCCTGTGGCCGACAGGGATTCGGTGAAAAACTGTTTTTT
TRBV19	NA	TRBJ2-5	TRBD2	CASSIGLAGFQETQYF	TGTGCCAGTAGTATCGGGCTAGCGGGGTTCCAAGAGACCCAGTACTTC
TRBV4-1	NA	TRBJ1-6	NA	CASSQEEGAGSYNSPLHF	TGCGCCAGCAGCCAAGAAGAAGGAGCCGGGAGCTATAATTCACCCCTCCACTTT
TRBV9	NA	TRBJ1-1	NA	CASSDNRNTEAFF	TGTGCCAGCAGCGACAACCGCAACACTGAAGCTTTCTTT
TRBV29-1	NA	TRBJ2-1	TRBD1	CSVEGDRGKEQFF	TGCAGCGTTGAAGGGGACAGGGGGAAAGAGCAGTTCTTC
TRBV30	NA	TRBJ1-3	TRBD1	CAWNDRGGGNTIYF	TGTGCCTGGAACGACAGGGGAGGCGGAAACACCATATATTTT
TRBV5-1	NA	TRBJ1-2	TRBD1	CASSLEGRGNYGYTF	TGCGCCAGCAGCTTGGAAGGCAGGGGGAACTATGGCTACACCTTC
TRBV3-1/TRBV3-2	NA	TRBJ1-4	NA	CATVGSGEKLFF	TGTGCCACGGTCGGGTCCGGGGAAAAACTGTTTTTT
TRBV6-4	NA	TRBJ2-2	TRBD2	CAIQSGGSNGELFF	TGTGCCATACAGTCGGGGGGAAGTAACGGGGAGCTGTTTTTT
TRBV9	NA	TRBJ2-5	TRBD1	CASSPTGTGFQETQYF	TGTGCCAGCAGCCCCACCGGGACAGGGTTTCAAGAGACCCAGTACTTC